This TCR beta chain was recovered during a study of blood T cell repertoires in COVID-19. Study at large: Acute-phase and convalescent COVID-19 samples originated in the United States, Italy and Spain. The analysed material was cDNA or gDNA that came from T cells, B-cell-depleted T cells, or PBMCs.

The Seattle patients joined while their infection was active and were tracked longitudinally afterward. Authors' processing steps: Nucleated cell number was recorded as an estimate derived from reference gene primer amplification. Here immunoSEQ multiplex PCR was the method, and the copy in TCRdb shows in-frame clones only, minus some. D and trimming were read from the DNA, whereas the V and J calls and clone size are those reported in that table. This table holds under 250,000 clones, approximately 85% found once. Between the trimmed V and J ends, which lost 6 bases and 3 bases, there was a span of 19 bases. The CDR3 length is 16 residues.

The TCR originated in a woman between 65 and 79 years old with COVID-19, enrolled during active disease. The sample was peripheral blood. J is TRBJ2-3 and V is TRBV23-1; D ambiguous. TRBV23-1 is filed as an ORF, its function uncertain. The CDR3 region is CASSEKWAARTDTQYF. The CDR3 nucleotides are TGCGCCAGCAGCGAAAAGTGGGCAGCTCGGACAGATACGCAGTATTTT.